This TCR beta chain stems from a study of cytomegalovirus exposure and HLA in healthy donors. Across the study: One earlier analysis, a look at 180 million or so T cells, found 100 million to 130 million unique TCR beta sequences.

The study, taken as a whole, reports: Per published reports, the classifier diagnosed cytomegalovirus status with high specificity and sensitivity.

CDR3 size: 12 residues. V shed 0 bases and J shed 4 bases, with 5 bases lying between them. Germline V gives CDR1 SGDLS, CDR2 YYNGEE. Amplification used 60 Vbeta primers and 13 Jbeta primers. The data were produced by immunoSEQ multiplex PCR, yet TCRdb's version contains in-frame clones alone and is incomplete. The data hold some 130,000 clones, with 77% observed a single time. All the people who gave samples were healthy bone marrow donors. In the case of this clone: The target antigen is unknown.

This receptor was taken from a male donor in good health and CMV-seronegative. The chain carries TRBV9 and TRBJ2-7; no definite D call. Sequenced input: PBMCs. CDR3 protein: CASSVAPYEQYF. The CDR3 bases are TGTGCCAGCAGCGTAGCCCCTTACGAGCAGTACTTC.